This TCR beta chain was sequenced in a study of identical twins. The study's findings and limits: Out-of-frame sharing of TCR alpha in monozygotic twins was underestimated by models.

The germline gives CDR1 SEHNR, CDR2 FQNEAQ (reference sequence). V lost 1 base to trimming and J lost 0 bases, with 10 bases between them. The CDR3 sequence is 16 residues long. This clonotype was picked up a small number of times. The antigen is not known. TCRdb reprocessed the 5' RACE reads with MiXCR, giving one entry per CDR3 protein. The sample lists around 340,000 distinct CDR3 sequences; 9% were seen once. The rearrangement links TRBV7-9 to TRBJ2-1; D perhaps matches TRBD2 (5 bases). Sequencing input: naive T cells sorted from blood. This receptor was identified in a woman aged 50 to 60 in good health. The CDR3 nucleotides are TGTGCCAGCAGCTTAGAGGGAGAGAGCTCCTACAATGAGCAGTTCTTC. Its translation: CASSLEGESSYNEQFF.